This T cell receptor (beta chain) was sequenced for a study of T cell changes during pregnancy in multiple sclerosis. The table came from immunoSEQ multiplex PCR; TCRdb's copy has only in-frame clones and leaves some out. The profile shows 25,000 to 30,000 clones, about nine tenths of them singletons. Germline loops: CDR1 MNHEY, CDR2 SVGAGI. V lost 6 bases, J lost 6 bases, and 10 bases stayed unmatched. This CDR3 contains 14 residues. This TCR derives from a female donor with multiple sclerosis, enrolled in a pregnancy study. The sample was CD8+ T cells from peripheral blood mononuclear cells, taken in the second trimester of pregnancy. This chain connects TRBV6-5 to TRBJ1-1, with 7 bases that match TRBD1. In DNA, the CDR3 is TGTGCCAGCAGCCTCAAGCAGGGGGTCTCTGAAGCTTTCTTT. Its protein product is CASSLKQGVSEAFF.